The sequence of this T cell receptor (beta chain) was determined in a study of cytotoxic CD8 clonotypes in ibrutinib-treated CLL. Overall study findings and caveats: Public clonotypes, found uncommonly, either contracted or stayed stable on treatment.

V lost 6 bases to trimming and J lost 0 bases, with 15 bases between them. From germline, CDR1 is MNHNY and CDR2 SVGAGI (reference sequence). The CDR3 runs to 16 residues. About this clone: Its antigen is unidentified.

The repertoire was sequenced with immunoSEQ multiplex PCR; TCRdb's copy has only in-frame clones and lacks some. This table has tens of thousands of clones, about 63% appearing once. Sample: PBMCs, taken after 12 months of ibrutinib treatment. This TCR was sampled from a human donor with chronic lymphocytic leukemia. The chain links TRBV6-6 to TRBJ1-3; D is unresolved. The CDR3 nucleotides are TGTGCCAGCAGGCCCCGTGGGCAGAGCTCTGGAAACACCATATATTTT. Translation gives CASRPRGQSSGNTIYF.